The 14 T cell receptor beta chains in this list originate from one sample, sequenced in a study of human T cells and chemical hapten exposure. Time point given: pre-sensitization, week 0. Sample treatment: therapeutic diphenylcyclopropenone sensitization with weekly scalp DPC. A single record per CDR3 protein comes from TCRdb applying MiXCR to the RACE reads. This sample has over 300,000 distinct CDR3 sequences, with 5.1% found just once. The specimen was whole blood, collected in connection with sensitization to the hapten diphenylcyclopropenone (DPC). All receptors come from a woman aged 50 to 60 with alopecia areata. Some clones in this sample may be carry-over from other donors' samples.

The chain has TRBV6-5 and TRBJ1-6; D call uncertain. The germline gives CDR1 MNHEY, CDR2 SVGAGI. V was trimmed by 6 bases and J by 9 bases, leaving 18 bases between them. The CDR3 totals 15 residues. CDR3 region: CASSPVGGNASPLHF. The CDR3 DNA reads as TGTGCCAGCAGCCCGGTGGGAGGGAACGCTTCACCCCTCCACTTT.

This clonotype has at least ten counts. This chain's CDR3 is CASSLDTRTGNTIYF. The CDR3 bases are TGTGCCAGCAGCTTGGACACTCGTACTGGAAACACCATATATTTT. The chain combines TRBV5-4 with TRBJ1-3; D unresolved. Germline loops: CDR1 SGHNT, CDR2 YYREEE (reference sequence). The CDR3 length is 15 residues. Trimming pared 0 bases from V and 2 bases from J, leaving 9 bases between. Full variable domain (remainder filled in from reference TRBV5-4 and TRBJ1-3): ETGVTQSPTHLIKTRGQQVTLRCSSQSGHNTVSWYQQALGQGPQFIFQYYREEENGRGNFPPRFSGLQFPNYSSELNVNALELDDSALYLCASSLDTRTGNTIYFGEGSWLTVV.

V is TRBV7-9 and J is TRBJ1-1, with TRBD1 matching over 7 bases. J gave up 7 bases and V 4 bases, and 9 bases lay outside the gene matches. Germline assignment: CDR1 SEHNR and CDR2 FQNEAQ (reference sequence). The CDR3 length is 14 residues. The CDR3 DNA reads TGTGCCAGCAGCTCACAGGGGAAATCTCATGAAGCTTTCTTT. Protein: CASSSQGKSHEAFF.

The chain links TRBV30 to TRBJ1-5; 8 bases line up with TRBD1. The length of the CDR3 is 16 residues. Trimming removed 0 bases from V and 7 bases from J; junction bases left unmatched: 11. From germline, CDR1 is GTSNPN and CDR2 SVGIG (reference sequence). CDR3 sequence: CAWSVGRGQAHQPQHF. CDR3 bases: TGTGCCTGGAGTGTAGGTAGGGGACAGGCTCACCAGCCCCAGCATTTT.

The chain links TRBV29-1 to TRBJ1-1; D remains ambiguous. Trimming left V 5 bases short and J 8 bases short, with 12 bases between. Per the germline V gene, CDR1 is SQVTM and CDR2 is ANQGSEA. This CDR3 comprises 11 residues. CDR3 sequence (DNA): TGCAGCGTTCTTCTTTCACACGAAGCTTTCTTT. Its translation: CSVLLSHEAFF.

This clonotype has a count of ten or more. V gene TRBV6-5 combines with J gene TRBJ2-5; D remains ambiguous. Germline assignment: CDR1 MNHEY and CDR2 SVGAGI. V shed 3 bases and J shed 2 bases, with 10 bases lying between them. The CDR3 runs 14 residues. Written as DNA, the CDR3 is TGTGCCAGCAGTTATGGAAGGGCACAAGAGACCCAGTACTTC. Its translation is CASSYGRAQETQYF.

At least ten counts were recorded for this clonotype. This rearrangement joins TRBV28 to TRBJ2-7; no clear D gene. The germline V and J ends were trimmed by 7 bases and 4 bases, with 11 bases remaining between them. Germline V gene lookup returns CDR1 MDHEN and CDR2 SYDVKM. The CDR3 covers 12 residues. The CDR3 here is CASTRPPYEQYF. Written as DNA, the CDR3 is TGTGCCAGCACCCGACCCCCTTACGAGCAGTACTTC.

The chain recombines TRBV29-1 with TRBJ2-7; weak D call: TRBD1 (6 bases). Germline V gene sequence: CDR1 SQVTM, CDR2 ANQGSEA. The CDR3 sequence is 12 residues long. V shed 6 bases and J shed 6 bases, with 15 bases lying between them. The chain's CDR3 is CSVDGAGVEQYF. The DNA for the CDR3 is TGCAGCGTCGACGGGGCAGGGGTCGAGCAGTACTTC.

This clonotype was recorded a few times. This sequence joins TRBV25-1 and TRBJ1-4; tentatively, D is TRBD1 (5 bases). CDR1 and CDR2 (germline): MGHDK, SYGVNS. The CDR3 sequence is 15 residues long. V gave up 4 bases and J gave up 7 bases, with 16 bases separating them. CDR3 loop: CASSGPGTEGEKLFF. The CDR3 DNA reads as TGTGCCAGCAGTGGCCCCGGGACGGAGGGTGAAAAACTGTTTTTT.

In this sample, this clonotype turned up a few times. J is TRBJ1-2 and V is TRBV5-1; TRBD1 matches 7 bases. Germline lookup yields CDR1 SGHRS and CDR2 YFSETQ. The CDR3 contains 18 residues. Trimming took 3 bases from V and 2 from J; bases not matched to a gene: 16. CDR3 nucleotide sequence: TGCGCCAGCAGCTGGGCCGGATCTACAGGGGTGGGCAACTATGGCTACACCTTC. Its translation: CASSWAGSTGVGNYGYTF.

A few counts support this clonotype. The chain recombines TRBV15 with TRBJ2-3, with no clear D. The V gene lost 0 bases and the J gene lost 5 bases, with 9 bases spanning the gap. The CDR3 is 14 amino acids. The germline V gene has CDR1 LNHNV and CDR2 YYDKDF (reference sequence). In nucleotides, the CDR3 is TGTGCCACCAGCAGAGATTTATCGAGAGATACGCAGTATTTT. Amino acids: CATSRDLSRDTQYF.

The table lists this clonotype with a few counts. The gene calls are TRBV5-8 and TRBJ2-5; TRBD2 aligns across 9 bases. Trimming at V came to 4 bases and at J to 1 base, leaving 5 bases not matched to a gene. The CDR3 length is 15 residues. In germline, CDR1 is SGHTS, CDR2 YDEGEE. CDR3 nucleotides: TGTGCCAGCAGCCCGGGGACTAGCCTCCAAGAGACCCAGTACTTC. Translating gives CASSPGTSLQETQYF.

This clonotype was recorded many times. The rearrangement links TRBV18 to TRBJ1-4; TRBD1 agrees at 7 bases. Germline V lookup: CDR1 KGHSH, CDR2 LQKENI. The CDR3 runs 15 residues. V lost 1 base, J lost 8 bases, and 7 bases stayed unmatched. CDR3 region: CASSPLLQGGEKLFF. The CDR3 bases are TGTGCCAGCTCACCACTCTTGCAGGGGGGCGAAAAACTGTTTTTT. Looking up the rest from reference TRBV18 and TRBJ1-4 gives the full variable domain: NAGVMQNPRHLVRRRGQEARLRCSPMKGHSHVYWYRQLPEEGLKFMVYLQKENIIDESGMPKERFSAEFPKEGPSILRIQQVVRGDSAAYFCASSPLLQGGEKLFFGSGTQLSVL.

This clonotype was seen repeatedly, ten times or more. V usage is TRBV13 and J usage is TRBJ2-5; unclear D gene. Trimming took off 5 bases at V and 1 base at J, with 11 bases between the two ends. Germline V gene sequence: CDR1 PRHDT, CDR2 FYEKMQ (reference sequence). CDR3 length: 14 amino acids. The CDR3 coding sequence is TGTGCCAGCAGCCGCTCCGGGCGCCAAGAGACCCAGTACTTC. It yields the protein CASSRSGRQETQYF.